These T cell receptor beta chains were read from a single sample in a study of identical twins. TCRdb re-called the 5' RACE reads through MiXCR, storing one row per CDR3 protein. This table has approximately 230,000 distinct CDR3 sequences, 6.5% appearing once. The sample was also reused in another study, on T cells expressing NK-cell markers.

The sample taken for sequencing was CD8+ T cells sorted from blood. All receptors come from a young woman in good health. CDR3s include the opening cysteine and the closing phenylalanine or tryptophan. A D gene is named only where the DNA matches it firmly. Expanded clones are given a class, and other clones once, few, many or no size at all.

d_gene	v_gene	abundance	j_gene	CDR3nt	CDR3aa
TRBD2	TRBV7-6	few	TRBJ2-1	TGTGCCAGCAGCTTAGTTCCAGCGGGAGTCAGCAATGAGCAGTTCTTC	CASSLVPAGVSNEQFF
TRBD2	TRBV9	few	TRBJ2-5	TGTGCCAGCTGCCCGTCCGGGGAGGGGCAAGAGACCCAGTACTTC	CASCPSGEGQETQYF
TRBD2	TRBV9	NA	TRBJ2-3	TGTGCCAGCAGCGTAGGGTCTAGCGGGGAGGCAGATACGCAGTATTTT	CASSVGSSGEADTQYF
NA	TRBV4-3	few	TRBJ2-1	TGCGCCAGCAGCCGGGGAGGGGGGTCCTACAATGAGCAGTTCTTC	CASSRGGGSYNEQFF
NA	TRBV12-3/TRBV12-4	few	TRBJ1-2	TGTGCCAGCAGTTCCCATCATTATGGCTACACCTTC	CASSSHHYGYTF
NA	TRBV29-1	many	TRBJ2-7	TGCAGCGTCGTTAATGAGGACTCCTACGAGCAGTACTTC	CSVVNEDSYEQYF
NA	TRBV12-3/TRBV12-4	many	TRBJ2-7	TGTGCCAGCAGTTTGCTGACAAACGAGCAGTACTTC	CASSLLTNEQYF
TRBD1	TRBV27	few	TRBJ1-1	TGTGCCAGCAGATCGCCCAGGACAGGAAATATGAACACTGAAGCTTTCTTT	CASRSPRTGNMNTEAFF
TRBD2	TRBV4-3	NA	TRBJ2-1	TGCGCCAGCAGCCAAGGACTAGCGGGATTCAATGAGCAGTTCTTC	CASSQGLAGFNEQFF
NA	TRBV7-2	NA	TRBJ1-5	TGTGCCAGCAGCTTCGGGGTGGGCGATCAGCCCCAGCATTTT	CASSFGVGDQPQHF
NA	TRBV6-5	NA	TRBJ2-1	TGTGCCAGCAGTTTTCGATCCTACAATGAGCAGTTCTTC	CASSFRSYNEQFF
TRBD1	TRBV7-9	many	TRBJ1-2	TGTGCCAGCAGCCCTACCGGGACAGATGGCTACACCTTC	CASSPTGTDGYTF
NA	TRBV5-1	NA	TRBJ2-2	TGCGCCAGCATTGCCCCTAACACCGGGGAGCTGTTTTTT	CASIAPNTGELFF
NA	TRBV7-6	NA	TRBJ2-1	TGTGCCAGCAGCACTTCGACTCCGCCTGAGCAGTTCTTC	CASSTSTPPEQFF
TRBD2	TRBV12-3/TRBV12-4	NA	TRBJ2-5	TGTGCCAGCAGTTTAGTGCCGGGACTAGCGGGCCAAGAGACCCAGTACTTC	CASSLVPGLAGQETQYF
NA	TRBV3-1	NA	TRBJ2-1	TGTGCCAGCTGCCAGGAGGTCCCTTGGACACATGGTAGTGAGCAGTTCTTC	CASCQEVPWTHGSEQFF
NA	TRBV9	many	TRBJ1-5	TGTGCCAGCAGCGCTACAGGGTCCAATCAGCCCCAGCATTTT	CASSATGSNQPQHF
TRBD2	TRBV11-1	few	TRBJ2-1	TGTGCCAGCAGCCGGACTAGCGGGGGTTTCCCTCCGAGCTCCTACAATGAGCAGTTCTTC	CASSRTSGGFPPSSYNEQFF
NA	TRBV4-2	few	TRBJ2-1	TGTGCCAGCATGAGCACACCTGCTACTTACAATGAGCAGTTCTTC	CASMSTPATYNEQFF
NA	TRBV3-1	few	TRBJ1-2	TGTGCCAGCAGCCAAACCGGAGGGCCTAACTATGGCTACACCTTC	CASSQTGGPNYGYTF
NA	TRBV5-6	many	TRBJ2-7	TGTGCCAGCAGCTTCCAGGGTATCAACGAGCAGTACTTC	CASSFQGINEQYF
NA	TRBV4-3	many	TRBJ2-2	TGCGCCAGCAGCCAAGATCGGGGAGGGGGCCCCTTGAACACCGGGGAGCTGTTTTTT	CASSQDRGGGPLNTGELFF
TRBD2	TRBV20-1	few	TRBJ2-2	TGCAGTGCCGGGGAGGGTAACACCGGGGAGCTGTTTTTT	CSAGEGNTGELFF
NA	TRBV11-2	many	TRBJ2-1	TGTGCCAGCAGCTTAGGTGGGGCCCCACCGTTCTTC	CASSLGGAPPFF
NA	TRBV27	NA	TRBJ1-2	TGTGCCAGCAGTTTCGGGGTTGCTAACTATGGCTACACCTTC	CASSFGVANYGYTF
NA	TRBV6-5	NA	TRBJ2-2	TGTGCCAGCAGTTACTCGACTGGGGCGAGCACCGGGGAGCTGTTTTTT	CASSYSTGASTGELFF
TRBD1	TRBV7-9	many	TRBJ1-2	TGTGCCAGCAGCTTAGACAGGGGGTTAGTCGATGGCTACACCTTC	CASSLDRGLVDGYTF
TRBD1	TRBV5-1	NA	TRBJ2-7	TGCGCCAGCAGCTTGGAAACCGGGACAGGGTCCTACGAGCAGTACTTC	CASSLETGTGSYEQYF
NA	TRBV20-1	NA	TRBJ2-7	TGCAGTGCTAGTGACGGACTGGCTAGAGAGCAGTACTTC	CSASDGLAREQYF
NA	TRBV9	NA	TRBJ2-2	TGTGCCAGCACCCCCGTGGGCGGTGATAACACCGGGGAGCTGTTTTTT	CASTPVGGDNTGELFF
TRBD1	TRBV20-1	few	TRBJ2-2	TGCAGTGCTCTCCGGGACAGAGATACCGGGGAGCTGTTTTTT	CSALRDRDTGELFF
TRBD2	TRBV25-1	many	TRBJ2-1	TGTGCCAGCAGTGAATGGGCGGGAGGTGACAATGAGCAGTTCTTC	CASSEWAGGDNEQFF
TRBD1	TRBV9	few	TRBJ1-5	TGTGCCAGCAGCCCCGGGACAGGGGGGTATCAGCCCCAGCATTTT	CASSPGTGGYQPQHF
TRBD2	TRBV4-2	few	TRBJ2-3	TGTGCCAGCAGCCGTGGAGTGGGTCCGGGAGGGCCCACAGATACGCAGTATTTT	CASSRGVGPGGPTDTQYF
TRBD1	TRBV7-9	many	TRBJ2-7	TGTGCCAGCAGCCCAAAAGGACAGGGGGCGGGAGAGCAGTACTTC	CASSPKGQGAGEQYF
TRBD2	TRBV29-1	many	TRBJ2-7	TGCAGCGTTGTAGGGGCTAGCGGGAGAGGCAGCGACGAGCAGTACTTC	CSVVGASGRGSDEQYF
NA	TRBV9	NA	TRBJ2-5	TGTGCCAGCAGCAGCCCACAGAGGATGGGGCAAGAGACCCAGTACTTC	CASSSPQRMGQETQYF
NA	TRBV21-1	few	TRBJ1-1	TGTGCCAGCAGCAAAGTAGGTCAGCATGAAGCTTTCTTT	CASSKVGQHEAFF
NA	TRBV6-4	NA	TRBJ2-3	TGTGCCAGCAGTGACTCGTTTTACAGACCAGATACGCAGTATTTT	CASSDSFYRPDTQYF
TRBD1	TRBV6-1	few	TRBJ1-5	TGTGCCAGCACCGGGACAGACTATAGCAATCAGCCCCAGCATTTT	CASTGTDYSNQPQHF
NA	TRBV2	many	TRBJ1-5	TGTGCCAGCAGTGCCCCGGGGGATAGCCATCAGCCCCAGCATTTT	CASSAPGDSHQPQHF
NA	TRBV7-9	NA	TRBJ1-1	TGTGCCAGCAGCGCGGGACGGAGAGGCACTGAAGCTTTCTTT	CASSAGRRGTEAFF
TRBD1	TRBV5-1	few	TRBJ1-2	TGCGCCAGCAGCTTGATGGACAGGGACTATGGCTACACCTTC	CASSLMDRDYGYTF
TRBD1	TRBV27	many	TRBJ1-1	TGTGCCAGCAGTTGGACAGGGGGGATGAACACTGAAGCTTTCTTT	CASSWTGGMNTEAFF
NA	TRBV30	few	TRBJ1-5	TGTGCCTGGAGTGTGGGTGGGCAGCCCCAGCATTTT	CAWSVGGQPQHF
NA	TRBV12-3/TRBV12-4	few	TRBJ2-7	TGTGCCAGCAGTTTAAGTTGGGCGTCTGAGCAGTACTTC	CASSLSWASEQYF
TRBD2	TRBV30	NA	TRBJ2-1	TGTGCCTGGACCGGGACTAGCGGGGCCAATGAGCAGTTCTTC	CAWTGTSGANEQFF
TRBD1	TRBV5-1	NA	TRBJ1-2	TGCGCCAGCAGCGCAGAAGGAGGGGGCGCGAACTATGGCTACACCTTC	CASSAEGGGANYGYTF
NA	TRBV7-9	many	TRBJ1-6	TGTGCCAGCAGCTTAGGGGTGGACTCACCCCTCCACTTT	CASSLGVDSPLHF
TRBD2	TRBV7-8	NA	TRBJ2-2	TGTGCCAGCAGCTTAGAGCTAGCGGGGCACGGGGAGCTGTTTTTT	CASSLELAGHGELFF
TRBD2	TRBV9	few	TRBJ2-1	TGTGCCAGCAGCGTAGTGGTAGCGGGCACTGAGCAGTTCTTC	CASSVVVAGTEQFF
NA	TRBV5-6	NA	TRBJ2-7	TGTGCCAGCAGCTCCGCTGAGGTCTACCTTTCCTACGAGCAGTACTTC	CASSSAEVYLSYEQYF
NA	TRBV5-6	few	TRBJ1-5	TGTGCCAGCAGCTTGGTGTCTAGCAATCAGCCCCAGCATTTT	CASSLVSSNQPQHF
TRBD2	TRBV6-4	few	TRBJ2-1	TGTGCCAGCAGTGCTCTAGCGGGGGGAGATGAGCAGTTCTTC	CASSALAGGDEQFF
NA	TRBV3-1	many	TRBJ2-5	TGTGCCAGCAGCCCCCCTGTGGCCGCACGACGAGAGACCCAGTACTTC	CASSPPVAARRETQYF
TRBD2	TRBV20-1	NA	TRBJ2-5	TGCAGTGCTAGATCGCGGGAGGGCCCCGTCGAGACCCAGTACTTC	CSARSREGPVETQYF
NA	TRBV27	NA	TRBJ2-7	TGTGCCAGCAGTTTAAGGGGGAGTTTTTCCTACGAGCAGTACTTC	CASSLRGSFSYEQYF
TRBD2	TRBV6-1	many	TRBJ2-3	TGTGCCAGCAGTGAAGCAGCGGGAGGGCCAGATACGCAGTATTTT	CASSEAAGGPDTQYF
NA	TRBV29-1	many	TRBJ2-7	TGCAGCGTTGAGTACAGGGACCCGTACGAGCAGTACTTC	CSVEYRDPYEQYF
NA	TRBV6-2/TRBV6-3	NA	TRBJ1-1	TGTGCCAGCAGTTACTTCGGCGTAGAAGCTTTCTTT	CASSYFGVEAFF